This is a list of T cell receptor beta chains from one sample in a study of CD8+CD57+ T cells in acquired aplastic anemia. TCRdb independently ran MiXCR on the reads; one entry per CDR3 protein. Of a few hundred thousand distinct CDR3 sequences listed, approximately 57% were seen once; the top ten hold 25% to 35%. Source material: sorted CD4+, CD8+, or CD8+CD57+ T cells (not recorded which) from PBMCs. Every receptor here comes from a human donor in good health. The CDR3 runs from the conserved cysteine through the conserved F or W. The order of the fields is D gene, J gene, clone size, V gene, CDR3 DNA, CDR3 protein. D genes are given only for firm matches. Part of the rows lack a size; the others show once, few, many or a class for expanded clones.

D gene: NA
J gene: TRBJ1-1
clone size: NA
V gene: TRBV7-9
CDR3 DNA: TGTGCCAGCAGCTACTCTTTGAGAAGGAACACTGAAGCTTTCTTT
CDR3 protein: CASSYSLRRNTEAFF

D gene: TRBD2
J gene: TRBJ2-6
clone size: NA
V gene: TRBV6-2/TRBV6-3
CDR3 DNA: TGTGCCAGCAGTTACGCCGGGGGGGCTGGTGGGGCCAACGTCCTGACTTTC
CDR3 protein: CASSYAGGAGGANVLTF

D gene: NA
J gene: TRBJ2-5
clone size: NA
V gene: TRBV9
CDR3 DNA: TGTGCCAGCAGCATCTCCCCTGGTACAAGCCAAGAGACCCAGTACTTC
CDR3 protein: CASSISPGTSQETQYF

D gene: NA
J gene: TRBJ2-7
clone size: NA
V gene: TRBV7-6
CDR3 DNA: TGTGCCAGCTCCCCCACAGGGTCCCACGAGCAGTACTTC
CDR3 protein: CASSPTGSHEQYF

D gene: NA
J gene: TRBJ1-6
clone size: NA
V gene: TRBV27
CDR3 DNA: TGTGCCAGCAGTGGGTATAATTCACCCCTCCACTTT
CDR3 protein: CASSGYNSPLHF

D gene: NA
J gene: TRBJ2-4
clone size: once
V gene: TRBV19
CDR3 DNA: TGTGCCAGTAGTATAGGGGACAACAAAAACATTCAGTACTTC
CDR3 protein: CASSIGDNKNIQYF

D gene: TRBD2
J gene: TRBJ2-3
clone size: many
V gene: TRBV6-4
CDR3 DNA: TGTGCCAGCAGTGACTCTAAGAGCGGGGGCCCGGATACGCAGTATTTT
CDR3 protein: CASSDSKSGGPDTQYF

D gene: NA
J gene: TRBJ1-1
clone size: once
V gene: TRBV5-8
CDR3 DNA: TGTGCCAGCAGGATACGAGGAAGGGAGGCTTTCTTT
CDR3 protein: CASRIRGREAFF

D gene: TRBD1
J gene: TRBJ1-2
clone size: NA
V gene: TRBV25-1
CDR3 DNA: TGTGCCAGCAGTCGGGGGGGACAGGGTGGGGAAAACTTC
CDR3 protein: CASSRGGQGGENF

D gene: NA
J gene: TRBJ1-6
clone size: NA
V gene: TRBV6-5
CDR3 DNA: TGTGCCAGCAGGAGGGTAGATTCACCCCTCCACTTT
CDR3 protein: CASRRVDSPLHF

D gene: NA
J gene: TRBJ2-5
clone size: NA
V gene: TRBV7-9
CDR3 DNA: TGTGCCAGCAGCTTAATGGGAGTGACCCAGTACTTC
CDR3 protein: CASSLMGVTQYF

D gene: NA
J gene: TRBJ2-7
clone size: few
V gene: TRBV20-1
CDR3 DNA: TGCAGTGCCCAAGGAGACAGGTCCCGCGAGCAGTACTTC
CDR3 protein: CSAQGDRSREQYF

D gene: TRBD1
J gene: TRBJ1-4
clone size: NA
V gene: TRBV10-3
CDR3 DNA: TGTGCCATCAGTCCGGGACAGGGGAATGAAAAACTGTTTTTT
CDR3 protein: CAISPGQGNEKLFF

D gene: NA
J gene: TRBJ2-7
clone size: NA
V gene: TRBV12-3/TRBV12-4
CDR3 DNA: TGTGCCAGCAGTAGACCCTTTGGCGAGCAGTACTTC
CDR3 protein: CASSRPFGEQYF

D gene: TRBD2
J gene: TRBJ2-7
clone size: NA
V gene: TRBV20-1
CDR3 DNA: TGCAGTGCTAGAGGGCTAGCGGGAGATAATGGCGAGCAGTACTTC
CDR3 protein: CSARGLAGDNGEQYF

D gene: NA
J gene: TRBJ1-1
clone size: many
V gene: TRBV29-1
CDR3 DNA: TGCAGCGTTGAAACCGGGATGAACACTGAAGCTTTCTTT
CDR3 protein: CSVETGMNTEAFF

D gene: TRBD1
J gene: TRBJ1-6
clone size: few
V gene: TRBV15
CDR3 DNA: TGTGCCACCAGCAGAGGACAGGGAGGGAATTCACCCCTCCACTTT
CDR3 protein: CATSRGQGGNSPLHF

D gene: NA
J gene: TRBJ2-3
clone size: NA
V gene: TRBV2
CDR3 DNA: TGTGCCAGCAGTGAAATGGGCGGACCGTCAGATACGCAGTATTTT
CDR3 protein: CASSEMGGPSDTQYF

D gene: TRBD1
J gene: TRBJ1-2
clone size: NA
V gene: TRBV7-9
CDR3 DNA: TGTGCCAGCCCCCAGGGGGCCTATGGCTACACCTTC
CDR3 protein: CASPQGAYGYTF

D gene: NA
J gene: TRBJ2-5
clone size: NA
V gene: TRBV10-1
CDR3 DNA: TGCGCCAGCAGGTGCGGTCGGTCGGCCGTCCTAGGGTCCCAGTACTTC
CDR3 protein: CASRCGRSAVLGSQYF

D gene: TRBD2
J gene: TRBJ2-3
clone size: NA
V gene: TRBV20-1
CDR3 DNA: TGCAGTGCTAGGGCCCTAAGCGGGGGGCCTATGGGTACGCAGTATTTT
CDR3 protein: CSARALSGGPMGTQYF

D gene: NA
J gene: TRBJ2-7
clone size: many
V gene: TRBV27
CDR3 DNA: TGTGCCAGCAGTTTATCTTCAGGGACCTACGAGCAGTACTTC
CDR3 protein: CASSLSSGTYEQYF

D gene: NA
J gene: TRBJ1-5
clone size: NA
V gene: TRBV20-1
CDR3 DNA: TGCAGTGCTAGAGAGGGGACAACGAAGCATTTT
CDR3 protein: CSAREGTTKHF

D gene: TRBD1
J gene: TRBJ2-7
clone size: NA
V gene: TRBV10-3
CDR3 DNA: TGTGCCAGCGGCACAGGGGCAGGTGAGCAGTACTTC
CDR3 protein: CASGTGAGEQYF

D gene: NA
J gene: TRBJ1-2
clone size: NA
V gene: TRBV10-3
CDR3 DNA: TGTGCCATCAGTCACGGACAACGGCTTAACTATGGCTACACCTTC
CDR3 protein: CAISHGQRLNYGYTF

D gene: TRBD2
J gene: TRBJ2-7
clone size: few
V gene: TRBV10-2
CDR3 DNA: TGCGCCAGCGCTAGCGGGGCCTACGAGCAGTACTTC
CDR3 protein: CASASGAYEQYF

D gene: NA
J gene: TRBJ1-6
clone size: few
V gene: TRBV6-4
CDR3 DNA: TGTGCCAGCAGTGACAGGGGGATGTCACCCCTCCACTTT
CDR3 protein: CASSDRGMSPLHF

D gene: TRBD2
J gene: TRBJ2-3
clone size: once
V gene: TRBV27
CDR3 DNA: TGTGCCAGCAGTTTCAGGTCCGGGGGGACGGATACGCAGTATTTT
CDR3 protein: CASSFRSGGTDTQYF

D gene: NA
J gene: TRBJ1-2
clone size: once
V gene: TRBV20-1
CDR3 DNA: TGCAGTGCTAGAAAGCTATGGGGCTACACCTTC
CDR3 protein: CSARKLWGYTF

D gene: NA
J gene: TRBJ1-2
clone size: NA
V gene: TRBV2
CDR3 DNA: TGTGCCAGCAGTCGACAGGAGCTGATAGCTAACTATGGCTACACCTTC
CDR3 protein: CASSRQELIANYGYTF

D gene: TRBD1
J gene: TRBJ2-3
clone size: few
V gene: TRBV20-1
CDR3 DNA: TGCAGTGCTAGAAGTGAACAGGGGAACACAGATACGCAGTATTTT
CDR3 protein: CSARSEQGNTDTQYF

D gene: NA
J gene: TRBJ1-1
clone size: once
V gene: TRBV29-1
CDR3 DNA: TGCAGCGTTGAATGGCCCGCGAACACTGAAGCTTTCTTT
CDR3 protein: CSVEWPANTEAFF

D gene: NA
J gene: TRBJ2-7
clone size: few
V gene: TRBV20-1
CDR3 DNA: TGCAGTGCCAGTAGTGGTAGCAGCTACGAGCAGTACTTC
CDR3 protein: CSASSGSSYEQYF

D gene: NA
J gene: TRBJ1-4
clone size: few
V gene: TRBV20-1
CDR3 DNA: TGCAGTGCTATACGACACCTTGATGAAAAACTGTTTTTT
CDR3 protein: CSAIRHLDEKLFF

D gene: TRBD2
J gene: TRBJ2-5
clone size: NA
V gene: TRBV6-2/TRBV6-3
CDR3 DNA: TGTGCCAGCACCTTAGGACTAGCGCGGGAGACCCAGTACTTC
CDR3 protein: CASTLGLARETQYF

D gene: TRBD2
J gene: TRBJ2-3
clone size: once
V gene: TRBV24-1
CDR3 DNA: TGTGCCACCAGTGACCTGCGGGGGAACACAGATACGCAGTATTTT
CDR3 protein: CATSDLRGNTDTQYF